Listed below are T cell receptor beta chains from one sample, sequenced in a study of T cells in Graves' hyperthyroidism and ophthalmopathy. TCRdb reprocessed the multiplex PCR reads with MiXCR, giving one entry per CDR3 protein. The sample shows around 400,000 distinct CDR3 sequences, roughly 15% of them seen only once. Sequences were obtained from blood. The receptor source for this set is a woman aged 55-70 years with Graves' ophthalmopathy. The conserved cysteine and the conserved F or W are not part of the CDR3 here. A D gene is named only where the DNA matches it firmly.

TRBJ2-1 | TRBV6-2/TRBV6-3 | . | ASSSIRGDSYNEQF
TRBJ1-4 | TRBV5-4 | . | ASSTQGGGGEKLF
TRBJ1-2 | TRBV7-9 | . | ASSPPRAGETNYGYT
TRBJ1-3 | TRBV12-3/TRBV12-4 | . | ASSLGSTGSSSGNTIY
TRBJ2-3 | TRBV5-1 | . | ASSSSSEPTDTQY
TRBJ2-1 | TRBV20-1 | . | SATTGELSSYNEQF
TRBJ2-3 | TRBV2 | TRBD2 | ASMVERERFTDTQY
TRBJ2-7 | TRBV7-6 | TRBD2 | ASSLTAGALYEQY
TRBJ1-5 | TRBV19 | . | ASGQPQH
TRBJ2-5 | TRBV9 | TRBD1 | ASSAGQGWMKTQY